This T cell receptor beta chain was documented in a study of blood T cells in healthy people across ages. The CDR3 runs 12 residues. Germline V gene lookup returns CDR1 DFQATT and CDR2 SNEGSKA (reference sequence). V lost 0 bases and J lost 4, with 6 bases in between. It was with a sample-barcoded 5' primer and a J-beta primer mix that a second PCR of about 6 to 11 cycles was run. Template switching added a 12-random-nucleotide identifier to every cDNA molecule. Sequencing yielded, for each sample, at least 2.5 million paired-end reads carrying CDR3. Each CDR3 protein is one row after TCRdb ran MiXCR on the 5' RACE reads. The sample yields 1.5 million to 2 million distinct CDR3 sequences, 40% to 55% seen once. General study points: As age increased, TCR beta diversity per million T cells fell in a roughly linear fashion. Any changes in expanded clonotypes were possibly confounded, as donor CMV status remained unknown.

In regard to this clonotype: Its target is unknown.

Sequenced sample: blood. The TCR comes from a woman between 40 and 50 years old in good health. The V and J genes are TRBV20-1 and TRBJ1-2; no clear D gene. The CDR3 nucleotides are TGCAGTGCTAGAGAACGGAGCTATGGCTACACCTTC. This gives the protein CSARERSYGYTF.